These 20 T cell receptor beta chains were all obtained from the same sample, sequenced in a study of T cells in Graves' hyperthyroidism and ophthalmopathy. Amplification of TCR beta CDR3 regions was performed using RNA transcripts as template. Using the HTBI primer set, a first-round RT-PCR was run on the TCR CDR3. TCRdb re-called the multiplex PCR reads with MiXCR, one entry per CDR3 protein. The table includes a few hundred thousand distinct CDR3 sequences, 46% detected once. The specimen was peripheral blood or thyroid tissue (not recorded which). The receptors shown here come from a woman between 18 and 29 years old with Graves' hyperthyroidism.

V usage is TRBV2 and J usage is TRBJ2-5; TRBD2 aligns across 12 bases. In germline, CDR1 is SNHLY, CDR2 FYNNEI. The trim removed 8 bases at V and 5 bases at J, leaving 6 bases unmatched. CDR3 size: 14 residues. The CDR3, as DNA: TGTGCCAGCTGCCTAGCGGGAGGGAATGAGACCCAGTACTTC. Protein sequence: CASCLAGGNETQYF.

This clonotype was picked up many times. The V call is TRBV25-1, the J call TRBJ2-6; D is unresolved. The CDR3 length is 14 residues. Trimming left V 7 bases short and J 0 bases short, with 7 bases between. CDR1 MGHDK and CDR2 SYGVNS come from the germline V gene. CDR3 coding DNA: TGTGCCAGCATGTCCCTCTCTGGGGCCAACGTCCTGACTTTC. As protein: CASMSLSGANVLTF.

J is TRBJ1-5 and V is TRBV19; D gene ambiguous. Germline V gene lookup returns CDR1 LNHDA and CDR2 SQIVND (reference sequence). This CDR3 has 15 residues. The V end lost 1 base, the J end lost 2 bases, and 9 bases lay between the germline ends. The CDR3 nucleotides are TGTGCCAGTAGTATAGTCAGCGACGGCAATCAGCCCCAGCATTTT. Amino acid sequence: CASSIVSDGNQPQHF.

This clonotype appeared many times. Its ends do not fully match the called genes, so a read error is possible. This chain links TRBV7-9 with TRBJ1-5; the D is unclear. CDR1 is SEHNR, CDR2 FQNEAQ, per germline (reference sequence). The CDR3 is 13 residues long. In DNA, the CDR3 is TGTGCCAGCAGCTTAGGTGGGAATCGGCCCCAGCATTTT. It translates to CASSLGGNRPQHF. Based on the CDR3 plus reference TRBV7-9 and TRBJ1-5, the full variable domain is DTGVSQNPRHKITKRGQNVTFRCDPISEHNRLYWYRQTLGQGPEFLTYFQNEAQLEKSRLLSDRFSAERPKGSFSTLEIQRTEQGDSAMYLCASSLGGNRPQHFGDGTRLSIL.

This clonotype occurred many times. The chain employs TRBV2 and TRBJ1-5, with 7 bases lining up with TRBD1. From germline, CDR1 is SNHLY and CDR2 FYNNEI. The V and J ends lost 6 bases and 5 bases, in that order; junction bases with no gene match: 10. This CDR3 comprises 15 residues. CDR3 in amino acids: CASRMRTGAYQPQHF. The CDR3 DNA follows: TGTGCCAGCAGGATGAGGACAGGCGCCTATCAGCCCCAGCATTTT.

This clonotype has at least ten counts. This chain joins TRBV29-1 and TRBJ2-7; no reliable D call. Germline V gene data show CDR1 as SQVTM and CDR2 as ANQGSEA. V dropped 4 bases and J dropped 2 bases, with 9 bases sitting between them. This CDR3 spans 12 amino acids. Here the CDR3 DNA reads TGCAGCGTTGCCGACACCACCTACGAGCAGTACTTC. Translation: CSVADTTYEQYF.

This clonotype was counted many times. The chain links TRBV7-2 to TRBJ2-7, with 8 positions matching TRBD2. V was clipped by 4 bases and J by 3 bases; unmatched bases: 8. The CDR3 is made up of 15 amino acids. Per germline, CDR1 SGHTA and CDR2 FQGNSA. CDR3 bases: TGTGCCAGCAGCTGGACTAGCCAACCTCTCTACGAGCAGTACTTC. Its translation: CASSWTSQPLYEQYF.

The CDR3, as DNA: TGCAGCGTTCTGCCAGGGGGCCATGAGCAGTACTTC. This gives the protein CSVLPGGHEQYF. V gene TRBV29-1 combines with J gene TRBJ2-7; the match to TRBD1 covers 8 bases. V shed 5 bases, J shed 7 bases, and the junction held 7 bases outside the gene matches. CDR3 length: 12 residues. Germline CDR1 is SQVTM and CDR2 is ANQGSEA.

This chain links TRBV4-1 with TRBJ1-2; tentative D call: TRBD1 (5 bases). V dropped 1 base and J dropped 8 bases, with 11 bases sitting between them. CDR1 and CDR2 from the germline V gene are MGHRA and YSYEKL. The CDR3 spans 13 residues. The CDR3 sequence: CASSQGGIQGYTF. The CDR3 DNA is TGCGCCAGCAGCCAAGGGGGGATCCAAGGCTACACCTTC.

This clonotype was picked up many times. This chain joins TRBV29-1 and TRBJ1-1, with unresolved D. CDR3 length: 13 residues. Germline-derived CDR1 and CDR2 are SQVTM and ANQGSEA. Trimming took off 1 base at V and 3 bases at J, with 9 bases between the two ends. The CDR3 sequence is CSVEGQLDTEAFF. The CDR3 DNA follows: TGCAGCGTTGAAGGTCAGTTGGACACTGAAGCTTTCTTT.

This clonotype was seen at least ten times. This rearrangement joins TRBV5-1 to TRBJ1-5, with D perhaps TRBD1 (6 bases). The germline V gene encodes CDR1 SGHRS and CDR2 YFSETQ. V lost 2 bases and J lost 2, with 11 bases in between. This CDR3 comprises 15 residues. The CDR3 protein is CASSLTGSGNQPQHF. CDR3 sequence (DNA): TGCGCCAGCAGCTTAACAGGGAGTGGCAATCAGCCCCAGCATTTT.

CDR3 in DNA: TGTGCCAGCTCGGACAGGACCCAGTACTTC. Encoded protein: CASSDRTQYF. The chain joins TRBV2 to TRBJ2-5, with D perhaps TRBD1 (6 bases). Trimming left V 8 bases short and J 7 bases short, with 8 bases between. Germline V gives CDR1 SNHLY, CDR2 FYNNEI. The length of the CDR3 is 10 residues.

The CDR3 reads CASSSRGQSEKLFF. In DNA form, the CDR3 reads TGTGCCAGCAGCTCAAGGGGGCAGAGTGAAAAACTGTTTTTT. The chain recombines TRBV11-2 with TRBJ1-4; TRBD1 agrees at 7 bases. Losses at the gene ends were 4 bases for V and 7 bases for J; bases not matched to a gene: 6. The CDR3 totals 14 residues. Germline CDR1 and CDR2: SGHAT and FQNNGV. Supplemented by reference TRBV11-2 and TRBJ1-4, the full variable domain reads EAGVAQSPRYKIIEKRQSVAFWCNPISGHATLYWYQQILGQGPKLLIQFQNNGVVDDSQLPKDRFSAERLKGVDSTLKIQPAKLEDSAVYLCASSSRGQSEKLFFGSGTQLSVL.

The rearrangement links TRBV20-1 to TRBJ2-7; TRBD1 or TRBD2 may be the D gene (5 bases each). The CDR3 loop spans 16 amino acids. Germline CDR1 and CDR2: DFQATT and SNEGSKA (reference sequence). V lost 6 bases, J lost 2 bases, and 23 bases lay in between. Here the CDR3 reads CSARDLTIAPPYEQYF. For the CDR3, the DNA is TGCAGTGCCCGGGACCTAACAATAGCCCCTCCCTACGAGCAGTACTTC.

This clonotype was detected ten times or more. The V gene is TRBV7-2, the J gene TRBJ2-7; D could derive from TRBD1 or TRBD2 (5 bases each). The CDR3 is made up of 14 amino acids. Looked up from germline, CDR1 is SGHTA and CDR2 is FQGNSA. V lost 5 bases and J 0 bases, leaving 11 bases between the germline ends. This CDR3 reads CASSAGASSYEQYF. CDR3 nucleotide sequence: TGTGCCAGCAGCGCCGGGGCCAGCTCCTACGAGCAGTACTTC. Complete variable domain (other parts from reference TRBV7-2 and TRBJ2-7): GAGVSQSPSNKVTEKGKDVELRCDPISGHTALYWYRQSLGQGLEFLIYFQGNSAPDKSGLPSDRFSAERTGGSVSTLTIQRTQQEDSAVYLCASSAGASSYEQYFGPGTRLTVT.

The CDR3 reads CATSDRTGGGQPQYF. In DNA, the CDR3 is TGTGCCACCAGTGACCGGACAGGGGGAGGTCAGCCCCAGTACTTC. V usage is TRBV24-1 and J usage is TRBJ2-5; TRBD1 matches 10 bases. This CDR3 has 15 residues. In germline, CDR1 is KGHDR, CDR2 SFDVKD. Germline trimming cut 4 bases from V and 9 bases from J; bases unmatched to any gene: 10.

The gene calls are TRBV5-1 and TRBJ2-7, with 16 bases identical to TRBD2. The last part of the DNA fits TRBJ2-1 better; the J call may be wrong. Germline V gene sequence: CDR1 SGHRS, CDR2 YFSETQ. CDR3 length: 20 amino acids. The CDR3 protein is CASRPGTSGRVLSSYNEQFF. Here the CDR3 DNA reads TGCGCCAGCAGACCCGGGACTAGCGGGAGGGTCCTAAGCTCCTACAATGAGCAGTTCTTC.

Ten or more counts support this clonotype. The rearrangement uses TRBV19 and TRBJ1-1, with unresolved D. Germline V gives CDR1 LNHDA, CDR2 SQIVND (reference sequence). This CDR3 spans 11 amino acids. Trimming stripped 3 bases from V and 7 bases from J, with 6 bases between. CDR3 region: CASSIRYEAFF. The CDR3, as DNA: TGTGCCAGTAGTATTCGTTATGAAGCTTTCTTT.

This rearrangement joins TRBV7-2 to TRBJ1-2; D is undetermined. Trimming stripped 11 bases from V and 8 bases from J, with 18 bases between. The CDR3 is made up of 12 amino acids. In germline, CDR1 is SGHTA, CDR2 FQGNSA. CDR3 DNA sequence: TGTGCCGGCAATAGTAACCCGGGCGGCTACACCTTC. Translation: CAGNSNPGGYTF. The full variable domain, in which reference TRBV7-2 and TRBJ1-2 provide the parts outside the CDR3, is GAGVSQSPSNKVTEKGKDVELRCDPISGHTALYWYRQSLGQGLEFLIYFQGNSAPDKSGLPSDRFSAERTGGSVSTLTIQRTQQEDSAVYLCAGNSNPGGYTFGSGTRLTVV.

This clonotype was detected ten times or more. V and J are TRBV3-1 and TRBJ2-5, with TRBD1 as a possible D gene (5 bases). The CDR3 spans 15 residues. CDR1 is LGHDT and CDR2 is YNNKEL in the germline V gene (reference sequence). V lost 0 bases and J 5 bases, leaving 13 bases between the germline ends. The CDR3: CASSQDHGAPETQYF. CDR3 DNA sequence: TGTGCCAGCAGCCAAGACCATGGGGCCCCGGAGACCCAGTACTTC.